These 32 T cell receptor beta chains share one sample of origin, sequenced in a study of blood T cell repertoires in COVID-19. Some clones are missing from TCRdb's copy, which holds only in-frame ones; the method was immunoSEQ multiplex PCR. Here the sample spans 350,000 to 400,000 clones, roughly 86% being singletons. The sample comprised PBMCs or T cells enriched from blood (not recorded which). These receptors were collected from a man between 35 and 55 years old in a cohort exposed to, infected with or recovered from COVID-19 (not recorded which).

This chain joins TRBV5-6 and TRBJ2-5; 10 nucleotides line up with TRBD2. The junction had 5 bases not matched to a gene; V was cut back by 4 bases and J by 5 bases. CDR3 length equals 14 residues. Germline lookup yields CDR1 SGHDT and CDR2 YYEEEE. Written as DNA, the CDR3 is TGTGCCAGCAGCCCAGCGGGAGGGGGCGAGACCCAGTACTTC. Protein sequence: CASSPAGGGETQYF.

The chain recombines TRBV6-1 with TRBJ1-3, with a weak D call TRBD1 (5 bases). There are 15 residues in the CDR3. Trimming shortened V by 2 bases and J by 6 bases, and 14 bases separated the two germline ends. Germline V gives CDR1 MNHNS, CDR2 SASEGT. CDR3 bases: TGTGCCAGCAGTGAAATCCCGGACACGATAAACACCATATATTTT. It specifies CASSEIPDTINTIYF.

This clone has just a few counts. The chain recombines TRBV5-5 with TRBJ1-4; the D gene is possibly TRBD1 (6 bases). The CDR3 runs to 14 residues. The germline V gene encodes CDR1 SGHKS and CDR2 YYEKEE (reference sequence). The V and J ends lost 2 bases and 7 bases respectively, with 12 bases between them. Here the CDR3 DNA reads TGTGCCAGCAGCTTCGGACAGTTACTTGAAAAACTGTTTTTT. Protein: CASSFGQLLEKLFF.

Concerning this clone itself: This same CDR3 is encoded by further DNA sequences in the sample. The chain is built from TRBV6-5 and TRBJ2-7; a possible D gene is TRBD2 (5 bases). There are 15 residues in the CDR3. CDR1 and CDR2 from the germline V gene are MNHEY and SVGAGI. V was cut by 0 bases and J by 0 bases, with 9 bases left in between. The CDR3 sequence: CASSYSSRGSYEQYF. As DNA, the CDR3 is TGTGCCAGCAGTTACTCGTCCCGGGGCTCCTACGAGCAGTACTTC.

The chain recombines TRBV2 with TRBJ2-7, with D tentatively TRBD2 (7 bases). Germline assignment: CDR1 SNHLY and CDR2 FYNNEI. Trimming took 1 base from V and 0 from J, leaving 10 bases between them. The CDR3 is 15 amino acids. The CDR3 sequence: CASSEGGGLSYEQYF. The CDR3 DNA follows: TGTGCCAGCAGTGAAGGGGGGGGCCTCTCCTACGAGCAGTACTTC.

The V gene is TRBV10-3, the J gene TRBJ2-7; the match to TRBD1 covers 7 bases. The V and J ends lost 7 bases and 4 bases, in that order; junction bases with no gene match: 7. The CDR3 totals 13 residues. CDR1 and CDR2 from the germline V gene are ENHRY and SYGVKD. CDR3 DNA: TGTGCCATCACCGAAGGGGGCTCTTACGAGCAGTACTTC. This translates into CAITEGGSYEQYF.

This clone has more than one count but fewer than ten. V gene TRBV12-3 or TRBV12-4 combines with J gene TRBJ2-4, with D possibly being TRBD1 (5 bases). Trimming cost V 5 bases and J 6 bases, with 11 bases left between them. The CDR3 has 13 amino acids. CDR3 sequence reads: CASSLPDRNIQYF. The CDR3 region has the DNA TGTGCCAGCAGTCTTCCAGACAGAAACATTCAGTACTTC.

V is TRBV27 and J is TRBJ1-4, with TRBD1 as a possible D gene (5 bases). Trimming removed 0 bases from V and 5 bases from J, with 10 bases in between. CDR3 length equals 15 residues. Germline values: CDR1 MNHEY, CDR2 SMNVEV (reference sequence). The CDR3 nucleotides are TGTGCCAGCAGTTTATCTGGGCGGGGGAATGAAAAACTGTTTTTT. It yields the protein CASSLSGRGNEKLFF.

The CDR3 loop is CASRLNSNQPQHF. In DNA, the CDR3 is TGTGCCAGCAGACTAAATAGCAATCAGCCCCAGCATTTT. This rearrangement joins TRBV27 to TRBJ1-5; D is unresolved. CDR3 size: 13 residues. The V end lost 6 bases, the J end lost 0 bases, and 6 bases lay between the germline ends. CDR1 MNHEY and CDR2 SMNVEV come from the germline V gene (reference sequence).

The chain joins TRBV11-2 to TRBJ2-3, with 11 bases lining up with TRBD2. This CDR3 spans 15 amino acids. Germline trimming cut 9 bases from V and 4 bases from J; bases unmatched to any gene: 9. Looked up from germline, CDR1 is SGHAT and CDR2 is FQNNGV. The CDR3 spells CASKLAGAVSDTQYF. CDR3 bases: TGTGCCAGTAAACTAGCGGGAGCTGTTTCAGATACGCAGTATTTT.

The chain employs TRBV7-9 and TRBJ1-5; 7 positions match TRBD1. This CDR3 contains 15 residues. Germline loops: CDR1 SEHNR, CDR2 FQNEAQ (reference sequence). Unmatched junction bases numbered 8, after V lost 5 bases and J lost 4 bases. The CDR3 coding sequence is TGTGCCAGCAGCCGAACAGGGGACGGGAATCAGCCCCAGCATTTT. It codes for CASSRTGDGNQPQHF. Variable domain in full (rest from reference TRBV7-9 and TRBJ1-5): DTGVSQNPRHKITKRGQNVTFRCDPISEHNRLYWYRQTLGQGPEFLTYFQNEAQLEKSRLLSDRFSAERPKGSFSTLEIQRTEQGDSAMYLCASSRTGDGNQPQHFGDGTRLSIL.

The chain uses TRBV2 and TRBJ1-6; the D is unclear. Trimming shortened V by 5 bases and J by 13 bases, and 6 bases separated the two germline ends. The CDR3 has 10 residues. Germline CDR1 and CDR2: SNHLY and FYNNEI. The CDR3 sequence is CASSLSPLHF. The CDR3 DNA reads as TGTGCCAGCAGTCTGTCGCCCCTCCACTTT.

CDR3 amino acids: CASSLEGRPTEAFF. The CDR3 DNA sequence: TGCGCCAGCAGCTTGGAAGGGAGGCCCACTGAAGCTTTCTTT. This sequence joins TRBV5-1 and TRBJ1-1; D is unresolved. Germline CDR1 is SGHRS and CDR2 is YFSETQ. V was shortened by 0 bases and J by 4 bases, with 10 bases between the two germline ends. There are 14 residues in the CDR3. Together with reference TRBV5-1 and TRBJ1-1, the CDR3 gives the full variable domain: KAGVTQTPRYLIKTRGQQVTLSCSPISGHRSVSWYQQTPGQGLQFLFEYFSETQRNKGNFPGRFSGRQFSNSRSEMNVSTLELGDSALYLCASSLEGRPTEAFFGQGTRLTVV.

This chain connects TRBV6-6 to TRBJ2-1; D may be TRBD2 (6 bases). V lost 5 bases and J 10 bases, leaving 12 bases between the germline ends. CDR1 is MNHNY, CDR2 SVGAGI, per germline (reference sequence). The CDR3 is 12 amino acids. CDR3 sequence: CASSPTSREQFF. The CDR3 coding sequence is TGTGCCAGCAGTCCGACTAGTAGGGAGCAGTTCTTC.

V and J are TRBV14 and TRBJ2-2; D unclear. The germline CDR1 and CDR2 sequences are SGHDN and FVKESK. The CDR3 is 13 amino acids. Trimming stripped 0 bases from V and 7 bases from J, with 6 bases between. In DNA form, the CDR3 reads TGTGCCAGCAGCCAAGATTTGAGCGGGGAGCTGTTTTTT. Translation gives CASSQDLSGELFF.

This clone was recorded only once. The CDR3 reads CASSEDYKTQYF. The CDR3 nucleotides are TGTGCCAGCAGCGAGGACTATAAGACCCAGTACTTC. The chain joins TRBV5-4 to TRBJ2-5; possible D gene TRBD2, 6 bases. The CDR3 has 12 amino acids. The V end lost 4 bases, the J end lost 6 bases, and 10 bases lay between the germline ends. From germline, CDR1 is SGHNT and CDR2 YYREEE (reference sequence).

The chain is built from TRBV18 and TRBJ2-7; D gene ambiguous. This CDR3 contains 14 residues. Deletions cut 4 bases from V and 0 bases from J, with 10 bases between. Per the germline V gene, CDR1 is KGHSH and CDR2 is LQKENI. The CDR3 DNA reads TGTGCCAGCTCACTACAAGTCAGCTCCTACGAGCAGTACTTC. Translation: CASSLQVSSYEQYF.

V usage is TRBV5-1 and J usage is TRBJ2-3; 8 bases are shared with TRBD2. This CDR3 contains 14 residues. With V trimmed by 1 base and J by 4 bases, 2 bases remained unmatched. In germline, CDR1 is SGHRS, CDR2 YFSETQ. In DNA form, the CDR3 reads TGCGCCAGCAGCTTGCGAGCGGGAGCAGATACGCAGTATTTT. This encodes CASSLRAGADTQYF.

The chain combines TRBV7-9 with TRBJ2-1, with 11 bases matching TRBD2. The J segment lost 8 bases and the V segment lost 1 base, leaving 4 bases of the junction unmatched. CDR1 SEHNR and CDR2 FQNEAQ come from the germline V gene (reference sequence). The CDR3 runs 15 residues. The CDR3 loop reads CASSLVLAGGDEQFF. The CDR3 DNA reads TGTGCCAGCAGCTTAGTCCTAGCGGGAGGAGATGAGCAGTTCTTC.

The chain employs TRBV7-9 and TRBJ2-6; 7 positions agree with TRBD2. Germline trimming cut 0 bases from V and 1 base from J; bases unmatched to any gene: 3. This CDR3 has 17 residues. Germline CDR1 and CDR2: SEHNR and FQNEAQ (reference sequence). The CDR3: CASSLAGGPSGANVLTF. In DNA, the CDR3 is TGTGCCAGCAGCTTAGCGGGAGGGCCATCTGGGGCCAACGTCCTGACTTTC.

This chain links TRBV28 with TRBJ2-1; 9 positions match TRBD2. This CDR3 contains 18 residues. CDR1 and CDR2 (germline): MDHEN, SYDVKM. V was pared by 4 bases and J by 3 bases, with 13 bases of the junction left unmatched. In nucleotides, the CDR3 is TGTGCCAGCAGTTCTAGCGGGAAACCGGGAATCTACTACAATGAGCAGTTCTTC. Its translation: CASSSSGKPGIYYNEQFF.

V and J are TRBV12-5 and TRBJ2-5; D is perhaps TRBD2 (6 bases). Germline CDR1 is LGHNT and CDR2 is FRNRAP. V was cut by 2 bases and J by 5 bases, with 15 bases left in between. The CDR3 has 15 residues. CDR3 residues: CASGLWRGWGETQYF. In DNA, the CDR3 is TGTGCTAGTGGTTTGTGGAGGGGCTGGGGTGAGACCCAGTACTTC.

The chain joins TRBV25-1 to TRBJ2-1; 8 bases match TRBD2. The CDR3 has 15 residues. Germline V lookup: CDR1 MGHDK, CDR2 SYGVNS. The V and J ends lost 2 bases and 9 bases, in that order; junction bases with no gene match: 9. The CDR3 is CASSESGSTRGEQFF. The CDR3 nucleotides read TGTGCCAGCAGTGAAAGCGGGAGTACGAGGGGTGAGCAGTTCTTC.

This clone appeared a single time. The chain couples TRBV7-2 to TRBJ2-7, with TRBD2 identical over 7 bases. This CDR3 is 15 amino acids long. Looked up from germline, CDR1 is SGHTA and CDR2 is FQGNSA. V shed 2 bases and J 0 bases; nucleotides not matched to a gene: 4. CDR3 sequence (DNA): TGTGCCAGCAGCTTAACTAGCGAGAGCTCCTACGAGCAGTACTTC. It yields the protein CASSLTSESSYEQYF.

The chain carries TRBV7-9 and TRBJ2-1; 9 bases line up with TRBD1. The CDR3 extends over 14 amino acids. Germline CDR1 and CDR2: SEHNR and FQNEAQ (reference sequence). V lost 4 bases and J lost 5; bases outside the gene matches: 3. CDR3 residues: CASSWDRVHNEQFF. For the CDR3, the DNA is TGTGCCAGCAGCTGGGACAGGGTCCACAATGAGCAGTTCTTC.

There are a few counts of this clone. CDR3 sequence (DNA): TGTGCCTGGAGTGTAAGGACTAGCGGGATTGCCTCCTACGAGCAGTACTTC. This sequence encodes CAWSVRTSGIASYEQYF. This chain connects TRBV30 to TRBJ2-7; 12 nucleotides agree with TRBD2. Looked up from germline, CDR1 is GTSNPN and CDR2 is SVGIG (reference sequence). The junction had 6 bases not matched to a gene; V was cut back by 0 bases and J by 0 bases. This CDR3 comprises 17 residues.

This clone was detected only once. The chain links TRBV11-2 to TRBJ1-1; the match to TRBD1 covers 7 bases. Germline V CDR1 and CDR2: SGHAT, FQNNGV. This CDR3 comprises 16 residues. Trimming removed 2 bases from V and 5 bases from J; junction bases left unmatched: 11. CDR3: CASSLRTETGRTEAFF. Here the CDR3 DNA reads TGTGCCAGCAGCTTAAGGACCGAGACAGGGCGTACTGAAGCTTTCTTT.

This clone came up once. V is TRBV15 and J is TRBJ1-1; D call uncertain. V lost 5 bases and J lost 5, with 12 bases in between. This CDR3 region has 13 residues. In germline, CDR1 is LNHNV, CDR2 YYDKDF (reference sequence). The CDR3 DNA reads TGTGCCACCAGCTTTCGGCGGGATACTGAAGCTTTCTTT. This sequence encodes CATSFRRDTEAFF.

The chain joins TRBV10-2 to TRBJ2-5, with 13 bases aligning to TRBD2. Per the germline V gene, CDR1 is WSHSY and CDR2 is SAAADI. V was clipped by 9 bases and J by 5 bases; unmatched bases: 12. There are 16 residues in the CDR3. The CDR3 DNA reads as TGCGCCAGTCGGATTGGGACTAGCGGGAAGTGGGAGACCCAGTACTTC. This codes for CASRIGTSGKWETQYF.

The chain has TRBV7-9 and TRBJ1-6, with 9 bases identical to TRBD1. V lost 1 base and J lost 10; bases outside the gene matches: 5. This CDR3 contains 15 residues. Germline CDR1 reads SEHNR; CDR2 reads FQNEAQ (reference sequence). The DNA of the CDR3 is TGTGCCAGCAGCTTAGGCGGGACAGGGTTCTCACCCCTCCACTTT. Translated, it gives CASSLGGTGFSPLHF.

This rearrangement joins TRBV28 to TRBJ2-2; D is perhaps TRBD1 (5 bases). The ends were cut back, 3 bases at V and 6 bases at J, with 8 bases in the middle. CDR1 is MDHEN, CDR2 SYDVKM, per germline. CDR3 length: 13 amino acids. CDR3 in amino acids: CASSFLRAGELFF. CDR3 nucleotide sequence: TGTGCCAGCAGTTTTCTCAGGGCCGGGGAGCTGTTTTTT.

This CDR3 reads CASSVPGLAGTNEQFF. CDR3 nucleotides: TGTGCCAGCAGCGTTCCGGGACTAGCGGGGACAAATGAGCAGTTCTTC. The chain combines TRBV7-9 with TRBJ2-1, with 13 bases aligning to TRBD2. This CDR3 comprises 16 residues. Trimming removed 5 bases from V and 7 bases from J; junction bases left unmatched: 8. Germline values: CDR1 SEHNR, CDR2 FQNEAQ (reference sequence).